Reported below is one TCR beta chain. The sample originates from a study of CD8 T cells in Susac syndrome. It was with random hexamers that roughly 0.45 to 1 ug RNA was reverse transcribed. The CDR3 of TCR beta was amplified by immunoSEQ multiplex PCR across 54 Vbeta and 13 Jbeta. MiXCR, applied by TCRdb to the immunoSEQ multiplex PCR reads, yields one record per CDR3 protein. Of more than 80,000 distinct CDR3 sequences in the sample, roughly 95% were seen once. The CDR3 runs to 13 residues. Germline lookup yields CDR1 MNHEY and CDR2 SMNVEV (reference sequence). Trimming stripped 1 base from V and 2 bases from J, with 5 bases between.

The receptor's source is a human donor with Susac syndrome. The material sequenced was CD8+ T cells from PBMCs. J is TRBJ2-5 and V is TRBV27; D is undetermined. Written as DNA, the CDR3 is TGTGCCAGCAGTTTATTACTGCAAGAGACCCAGTACTTC. It codes for CASSLLLQETQYF.